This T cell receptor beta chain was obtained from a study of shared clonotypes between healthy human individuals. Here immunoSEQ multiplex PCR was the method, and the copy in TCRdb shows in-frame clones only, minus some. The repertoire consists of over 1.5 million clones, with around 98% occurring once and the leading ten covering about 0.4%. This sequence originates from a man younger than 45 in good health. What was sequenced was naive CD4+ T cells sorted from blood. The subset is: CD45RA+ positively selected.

CDR3 DNA sequence: TGCGCCAGCAGTCGTTACGAAGGCACCGGGGAGCTGTTTTTT. It codes for CASSRYEGTGELFF. The V call is TRBV5-1, the J call TRBJ2-2, with D unresolved. The CDR3 consists of 14 residues. Germline lookup yields CDR1 SGHRS and CDR2 YFSETQ. V lost 5 bases and J lost 4, with 12 bases in between.